This TCR beta chain was sequenced during a study of cytomegalovirus exposure and HLA in healthy donors. Primers included in the PCR were 60 Vbeta and 13 Jbeta primers. The assay was immunoSEQ multiplex PCR, and TCRdb's table has in-frame clones only and misses some. The sample has 75,000 to 100,000 clones, 55% to 75% seen once. The table lists this clone with a few counts. Germline values: CDR1 MRHNA, CDR2 SNTAGT. This CDR3 region has 15 residues. The V and J ends lost 5 bases and 1 base, in that order; junction bases with no gene match: 3. The clonotype originates from a man aged 55 to 69 in good health and CMV-seronegative. What was sequenced was PBMCs. The chain links TRBV6-4 to TRBJ2-3; 10 bases line up with TRBD2. CDR3 region: CASSSGTSGTDTQYF. DNA for the CDR3: TGTGCCAGCAGTTCCGGGACTAGCGGCACAGATACGCAGTATTTT.